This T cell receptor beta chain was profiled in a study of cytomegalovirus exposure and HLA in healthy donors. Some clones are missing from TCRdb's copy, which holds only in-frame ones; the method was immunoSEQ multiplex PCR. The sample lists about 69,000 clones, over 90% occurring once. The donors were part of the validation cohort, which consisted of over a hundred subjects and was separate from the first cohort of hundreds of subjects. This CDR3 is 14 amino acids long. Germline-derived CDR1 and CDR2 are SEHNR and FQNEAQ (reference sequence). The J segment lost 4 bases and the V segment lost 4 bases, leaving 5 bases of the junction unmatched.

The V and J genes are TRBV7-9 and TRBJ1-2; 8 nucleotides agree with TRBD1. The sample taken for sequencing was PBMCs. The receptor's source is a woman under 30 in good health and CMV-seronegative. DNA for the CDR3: TGTGCCAGCAGCTCCGGGACAGGCTTCTATGGCTACACCTTC. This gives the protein CASSSGTGFYGYTF.